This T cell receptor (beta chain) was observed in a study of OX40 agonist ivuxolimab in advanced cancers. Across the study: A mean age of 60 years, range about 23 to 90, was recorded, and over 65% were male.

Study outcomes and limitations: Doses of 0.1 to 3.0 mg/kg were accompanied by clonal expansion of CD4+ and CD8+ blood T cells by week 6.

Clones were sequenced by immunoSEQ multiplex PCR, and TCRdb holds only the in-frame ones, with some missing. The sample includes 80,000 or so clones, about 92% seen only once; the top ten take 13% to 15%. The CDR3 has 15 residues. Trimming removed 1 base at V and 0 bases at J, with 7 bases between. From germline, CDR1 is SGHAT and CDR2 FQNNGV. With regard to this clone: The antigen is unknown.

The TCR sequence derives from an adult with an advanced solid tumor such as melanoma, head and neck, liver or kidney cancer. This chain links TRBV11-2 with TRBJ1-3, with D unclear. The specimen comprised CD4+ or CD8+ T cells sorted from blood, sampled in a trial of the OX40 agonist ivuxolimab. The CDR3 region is CASSLGILSGNTIYF. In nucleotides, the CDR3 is TGTGCCAGCAGCTTAGGTATACTCTCTGGAAACACCATATATTTT.